The entry that follows covers one T cell receptor (beta chain) sequence. Its antigen is not identified. The CDR3 has 15 amino acids. Germline values: CDR1 LNHDA, CDR2 SQIVND (reference sequence). With 6 bases clipped from V and 3 bases from J, the junction kept 11 bases outside the gene matches. This sample was included in a study of cytomegalovirus exposure and HLA in healthy donors. General study points: Associated with cytomegalovirus, according to the listing, were 170 or so TCR beta chains. Several of the most significant clusters were apparently associated with common viral pathogens in a later analysis.

60 Vbeta and 13 Jbeta primers were used in PCR. This table comes from immunoSEQ multiplex PCR, and its TCRdb copy is limited to in-frame clones, with some not included. This table holds around 180,000 clones, about 83% found once. The receptor comes from a girl aged 10 to 17 in good health and CMV-seropositive. The chain joins TRBV19 to TRBJ2-7; TRBD1 matches at 7 bases. The sequencing input was PBMCs. CDR3 protein: CASSPGTGAIYEQYF. DNA of the CDR3: TGTGCCAGTAGCCCCGGCACAGGGGCTATCTACGAGCAGTACTTC.